Listed below are T cell receptor beta chains from one sample, sequenced in a study of blood T cell repertoires in COVID-19. Clones were read by immunoSEQ multiplex PCR, and TCRdb kept only the in-frame ones, dropping some. The sample shows about 100,000 clones, around 82% of them seen only once. Specimen: peripheral blood. These receptors all come from a man aged 60-69 years with acute or convalescent COVID-19. Each CDR3 is given with its conserved first and last residue. D genes are given only for firm matches. Not all rows give a size; the values are once, few, many and, for expanded clones, a class.

d_gene,j_gene,abundance,v_gene,CDR3nt,CDR3aa
TRBD2,TRBJ2-1,NA,TRBV4-3,TGCGCCAGCAGCCGAGTAGCGGGAGTCCCACCCGGGGGGGAGCAGTTCTTC,CASSRVAGVPPGGEQFF
TRBD2,TRBJ2-2,NA,TRBV11-3,TGTGCCAGCAGCCTCGGGAGGGAAGGAACCGGGGAGCTGTTTTTT,CASSLGREGTGELFF
TRBD2,TRBJ2-7,NA,TRBV20-1,TGCAGTGCTAGTGGGCTAGCGGGCAACTACGAGCAGTACTTC,CSASGLAGNYEQYF
TRBD1,TRBJ2-1,few,TRBV7-9,TGTGCCAGCAGCTTTTGGACAGGGGATGAGCAGTTCTTC,CASSFWTGDEQFF
TRBD1,TRBJ2-7,NA,TRBV23-1,TGCGCCAGCAGTCACCCGGGACAGGGAGGGTCCTACGAGCAGTACTTC,CASSHPGQGGSYEQYF
NA,TRBJ1-2,once,TRBV6-5,TGTGCCAGCAGTTACAGGGGGAACAACTATGGCTACACCTTC,CASSYRGNNYGYTF
NA,TRBJ1-1,NA,TRBV28,TGTGCCAGCAGTCTAATAACTGAAGCTTTCTTT,CASSLITEAFF
NA,TRBJ2-7,once,TRBV4-1,TGCGCCAGCAGCCAAGGGACGGGGACCTACGAGCAGTACTTC,CASSQGTGTYEQYF
NA,TRBJ2-7,NA,TRBV3-1/TRBV3-2,TGTGCCAGCAGCCAAGGCGGGACCCATCCCTACGAGCAGTACTTC,CASSQGGTHPYEQYF
TRBD1,TRBJ1-5,NA,TRBV30,TGTGCCTGGAGTGCCGGAACAGGGGCCAAGCAGCCCCAGCATTTT,CAWSAGTGAKQPQHF
NA,TRBJ1-1,NA,TRBV7-2,TGTGCCAGCAGCCGCGGGTTTACTGAAGCTTTCTTT,CASSRGFTEAFF
TRBD2,TRBJ2-5,NA,TRBV9,TGTGCCAGCAGCCCCGCTCATGGACTAGCGGGGGGGGGTCAAGAGACCCAGTACTTC,CASSPAHGLAGGGQETQYF
TRBD2,TRBJ2-1,NA,TRBV6-2/TRBV6-3,TGTGCCAGCAGTTACATGAGTTCGCGCGGGGCACTAGCGGGCAGACACAATGAGCAGTTCTTC,CASSYMSSRGALAGRHNEQFF
NA,TRBJ2-4,NA,TRBV19,TGTGCCAGTAGTATAGATGCCGGAGGCAAAAACATTCAGTACTTC,CASSIDAGGKNIQYF
NA,TRBJ2-7,NA,TRBV5-1,TGCGCCAGCAGCTCCGCCCCCGGGGTAAGCTCCTACGAGCAGTACTTC,CASSSAPGVSSYEQYF
TRBD2,TRBJ2-3,NA,TRBV18,TGTGCCAGCTCAACCGGGACTAGCGGGGGGTCAGATACGCAGTATTTT,CASSTGTSGGSDTQYF
NA,TRBJ1-2,NA,TRBV6-2/TRBV6-3,TGTGCCAGCAGTTACTCGGGCACAGGAGACCTCTATGGCTACACCTTC,CASSYSGTGDLYGYTF
NA,TRBJ2-1,NA,TRBV6-2/TRBV6-3,TGTGCCAGCAGTTATAGACCGGACTATTACAATGAGCAGTTCTTC,CASSYRPDYYNEQFF
NA,TRBJ1-1,NA,TRBV10-1,TGCGCCAGCAGTGAAGCTTCGGGCACTGAAGCTTTCTTT,CASSEASGTEAFF
TRBD1,TRBJ2-7,NA,TRBV7-2,TGTGCCAGCAGCTTCTTGAGGGACAGTCGCTACGAGCAGTACTTC,CASSFLRDSRYEQYF
TRBD1,TRBJ1-6,NA,TRBV30,TGTGCCTGGATTTCAACAGGGGGCGCGTATTCACCCCTCCACTTT,CAWISTGGAYSPLHF
TRBD1,TRBJ1-3,NA,TRBV2,TGTGCCAGCAGTGGACAGGGGGTTTCTGGAAACACCATATATTTT,CASSGQGVSGNTIYF
NA,TRBJ1-3,NA,TRBV29-1,TGCAGCGTGCGGGATTCCGGAAACACCATATATTTT,CSVRDSGNTIYF
TRBD2,TRBJ2-5,NA,TRBV7-9,TGTGCCAGCAGCTTTGCGGGAGAAGAGACCCAGTACTTC,CASSFAGEETQYF
TRBD2,TRBJ2-1,NA,TRBV28,TGTGCCAGCGGCGGTAGCGGGAGGTGGGATGAGCAGTTCTTC,CASGGSGRWDEQFF
NA,TRBJ1-2,NA,TRBV9,TGTGCCAGCGACGGACTCAACTATGGCTACACCTTC,CASDGLNYGYTF
NA,TRBJ1-4,NA,TRBV7-9,TGTGCCAGCAGCTTAGGTGGACAGCCGACCGAAAAACTGTTTTTT,CASSLGGQPTEKLFF
NA,TRBJ1-5,once,TRBV4-2,TGTGCCAGCAGCCAAGGGGGCAGCAATCAGCCCCAGCATTTT,CASSQGGSNQPQHF
NA,TRBJ1-4,once,TRBV10-3,TGTGCCATCAGTGAGTTGGGCGGCACGAGCGGTGAAAAACTGTTTTTT,CAISELGGTSGEKLFF
TRBD2,TRBJ2-1,NA,TRBV4-3,TGCGCCAGCAGCCAAGGTGAATGGACTAGCCACAATGAGCAGTTCTTC,CASSQGEWTSHNEQFF
NA,TRBJ2-7,NA,TRBV7-2,TGTGCCAGCAGTCGATGGGACACATCCTACGAGCAGTACTTC,CASSRWDTSYEQYF
NA,TRBJ2-3,NA,TRBV19,TGTGCCAGTAGTGCGCGGGAAGGGTCAGATACGCAGTATTTT,CASSAREGSDTQYF
TRBD1,TRBJ1-2,NA,TRBV11-2,TGTGCCAGCACCGTAGGGTCCGGGACAGGGAAAGGAGGCTACACCTTC,CASTVGSGTGKGGYTF
TRBD1,TRBJ2-1,once,TRBV30,TGTGCCTGGAGTGTACGGGGACAGATGGGTGAGCAGTTCTTC,CAWSVRGQMGEQFF
NA,TRBJ1-5,NA,TRBV6-1,TGTGCCAGCAGTGAAGGGCCTAATCAGCCCCAGCATTTT,CASSEGPNQPQHF
TRBD2,TRBJ2-7,NA,TRBV6-5,TGTGCCACCCTAAGCGGGAGTGACTACGAGCAGTACTTC,CATLSGSDYEQYF
NA,TRBJ2-1,once,TRBV11-1,TGTGCCAGCAGTACCGGGACTGGCTACAATGAGCAGTTCTTC,CASSTGTGYNEQFF
NA,TRBJ2-7,NA,TRBV6-5,TGTGCCAGCAGCTTATCGACATCACAGGAGGAGCAGTACTTC,CASSLSTSQEEQYF
NA,TRBJ1-4,NA,TRBV29-1,TGCAGCGCCGGCAGGACGGTCCGGGGTGAAAAACTGTTTTTT,CSAGRTVRGEKLFF
NA,TRBJ2-7,NA,TRBV7-8,TGTGCCAGCAGCTTAGTTTCGAGCCGCGGGGTGGAGCAGTACTTC,CASSLVSSRGVEQYF
NA,TRBJ1-2,NA,TRBV2,TGTGCCAGCACTGAACCCCCCGGCCAGGGCGGAGGCTACACCTTC,CASTEPPGQGGGYTF